The 4 T cell receptor beta chains listed next were all sequenced from one sample in a study of shared clonotypes between healthy human individuals. TCRdb keeps only in-frame clones here, not all; method: immunoSEQ multiplex PCR. The sample records 450,000 to 500,000 clones, about 82% being singletons. Material for sequencing was PBMCs. These TCRs come from a middle-aged woman in good health. Some clones in this sample may be carry-over from other donors' samples.

The chain employs TRBV19 and TRBJ1-5; D unresolved. The ends were cut back, 4 bases at V and 2 bases at J, with 6 bases in the middle. The CDR3 totals 13 residues. The germline V gene has CDR1 LNHDA and CDR2 SQIVND (reference sequence). CDR3 amino acids: CASSKGGNQPQHF. In DNA form, the CDR3 reads TGTGCCAGTAGTAAGGGAGGCAATCAGCCCCAGCATTTT.

The chain employs TRBV6-6 and TRBJ2-7; D gene unclear. The CDR3 sequence is 12 residues long. V was cut by 6 bases and J by 0 bases, with 6 bases left in between. Per the germline V gene, CDR1 is MNHNY and CDR2 is SVGAGI (reference sequence). CDR3 coding DNA: TGTGCCAGCAGCCAATCCTCCTACGAGCAGTACTTC. Translation: CASSQSSYEQYF.

The chain uses TRBV25-1 and TRBJ1-2, with D maybe TRBD1 (5 bases). Germline V gives CDR1 MGHDK, CDR2 SYGVNS. V dropped 4 bases and J dropped 7 bases, with 7 bases sitting between them. This CDR3 has 11 amino acids. CDR3 region: CASSAGAGYTF. The CDR3 DNA reads TGTGCCAGCAGTGCCGGGGCTGGCTACACCTTC.

The V gene is TRBV10-2, the J gene TRBJ2-1; a weak D match, TRBD2 (5 bases). CDR1 WSHSY and CDR2 SAAADI come from the germline V gene. The CDR3 has 11 residues. Trimming left V 3 bases short and J 12 bases short, with 9 bases between. The CDR3 sequence is CASSERETQFF. CDR3 nucleotides: TGCGCCAGCAGTGAAAGGGAGACGCAGTTCTTC.